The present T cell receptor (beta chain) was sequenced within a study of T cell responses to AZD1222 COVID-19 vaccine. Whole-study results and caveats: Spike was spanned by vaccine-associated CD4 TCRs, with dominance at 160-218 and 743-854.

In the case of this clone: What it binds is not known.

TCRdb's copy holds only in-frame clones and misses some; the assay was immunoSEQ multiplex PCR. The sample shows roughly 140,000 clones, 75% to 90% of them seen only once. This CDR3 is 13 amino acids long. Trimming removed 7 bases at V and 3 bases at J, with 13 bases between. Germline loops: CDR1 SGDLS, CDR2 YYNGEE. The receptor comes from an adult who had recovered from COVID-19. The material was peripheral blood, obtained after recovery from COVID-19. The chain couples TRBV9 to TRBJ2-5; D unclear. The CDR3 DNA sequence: TGTGCCAGCTCCTGGGATTCTAAAGAGACCCAGTACTTC. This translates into CASSWDSKETQYF.